This paragraph covers one TCR beta chain sequence. Its antigen is undetermined. The data were taken from a study of T cell repertoires in cytomegalovirus infection. Across the whole study: It was the public TCR beta signatures that indicated both CMV infection and matching HLA type.

V lost 7 bases and J lost 2, with 12 bases in between. From germline, CDR1 is MNHNY and CDR2 SVGAGI (reference sequence). The CDR3 has 13 amino acids. TCRdb passed the reads through MiXCR, listing each CDR3 protein once. The table shows over 250,000 distinct CDR3 sequences, with 25% occurring only once. Findings of the study overall: HLA-C-restricted, CMV-specific TCR beta clonotypes were dominant ex vivo. Identification of carriers of CMV plus the relevant HLA was achieved through cumulative public TCR beta family frequency.

This TCR was recovered from a human donor in good health (CMV status not recorded). Some clones in this sample may be carry-over from other donors' samples. The source material was PBMCs. The chain links TRBV6-6 to TRBJ2-7, with a tentative D call TRBD1 (6 bases). Here the CDR3 DNA reads TGTGCCAGCAACCTCAGGGGCCCCTACGAGCAGTACTTC. Translated: CASNLRGPYEQYF.